The 27 T cell receptor beta chains below all came from one sample that was sequenced in a study of shared clonotypes between healthy human individuals. Assay: immunoSEQ multiplex PCR; the TCRdb copy retains only in-frame clones and omits some. The repertoire holds approximately 810,000 clones, with around 92% as singletons. CD45RO-negative, CCR7-selected cells formed the naive CD8 fraction, which excluded terminally differentiated effector memory CD45RA+ cells. What was sequenced was naive CD8+ T cells sorted from blood. The receptors shown here come from a man aged 30 to 45 in good health.

This clone showed up just once. The V gene is TRBV25-1, the J gene TRBJ2-7; the match to TRBD1 covers 8 bases. This CDR3 comprises 13 residues. The V gene's germline CDR1 is MGHDK and CDR2 SYGVNS. V shed 4 bases, J shed 6 bases, and the junction held 5 bases outside the gene matches. The CDR3 is CASSGQGRPEQYF. Here the CDR3 DNA reads TGTGCCAGCAGTGGACAGGGGCGACCCGAGCAGTACTTC.

The chain employs TRBV4-1 and TRBJ2-7; 8 positions agree with TRBD1. V trimming: 2 bases; J trimming: 2 bases; junction bases outside the gene matches: 5. Germline-derived CDR1 and CDR2 are MGHRA and YSYEKL. CDR3 size: 15 residues. The DNA for the CDR3 is TGCGCCAGCAGCCAAACGTTACAGGGGGCCTACGAGCAGTACTTC. This encodes CASSQTLQGAYEQYF.

The chain joins TRBV19 to TRBJ1-2, with 10 bases matching TRBD1. The germline CDR1 and CDR2 sequences are LNHDA and SQIVND (reference sequence). The V and J ends lost 2 bases and 6 bases, in that order; junction bases with no gene match: 3. CDR3 size: 14 residues. CDR3 protein: CASSIPGTGDGYTF. Written as DNA, the CDR3 is TGTGCCAGTAGTATACCCGGGACAGGGGATGGCTACACCTTC.

CDR3 protein: CASSESMGSGELFF. In nucleotides, the CDR3 is TGTGCCAGCAGTGAATCGATGGGCTCCGGGGAGCTGTTTTTT. This rearrangement joins TRBV25-1 to TRBJ2-2; D is unresolved. The CDR3 runs to 14 residues. The V and J ends lost 1 base and 6 bases respectively, with 9 bases between them. The V gene's germline CDR1 is MGHDK and CDR2 SYGVNS.

In DNA, the CDR3 is TGTGCCAGCTCACCACGATTCGAGAACACAGATACGCAGTATTTT. Translated: CASSPRFENTDTQYF. The chain couples TRBV18 to TRBJ2-3; D unresolved. Germline V gene data show CDR1 as KGHSH and CDR2 as LQKENI. This CDR3 comprises 15 residues. The V end was cut by 1 base, the J end by 2 bases, with 10 bases between.

V and J are TRBV5-1 and TRBJ2-1, with D tentatively TRBD1 (5 bases). V dropped 4 bases and J dropped 5 bases, with 19 bases sitting between them. Germline CDR1 SGHRS, CDR2 YFSETQ. CDR3 length: 16 residues. This chain's CDR3 is CASSRRGDRADNEQFF. CDR3 DNA sequence: TGCGCCAGCAGCCGACGAGGAGACAGAGCTGACAATGAGCAGTTCTTC.

This clone is a singleton in its sample. The chain links TRBV5-1 to TRBJ2-7, with D possibly matching TRBD1 (6 bases). This CDR3 region has 14 residues. CDR1 and CDR2 from the germline V gene are SGHRS and YFSETQ. V lost 0 bases and J lost 5, with 12 bases in between. The CDR3 loop reads CASSLAGALDEQYF. CDR3 sequence (DNA): TGCGCCAGCAGCTTGGCAGGGGCGTTGGACGAGCAGTACTTC.

V usage is TRBV27 and J usage is TRBJ2-7; weak D call: TRBD2 (6 bases). The CDR3 is 17 amino acids. Germline V lookup: CDR1 MNHEY, CDR2 SMNVEV (reference sequence). V lost 5 bases and J lost 3, with 23 bases in between. The CDR3 loop is CASSRTRTTQNFYEQYF. CDR3 DNA sequence: TGTGCCAGCAGTCGCACCCGGACTACCCAGAATTTCTACGAGCAGTACTTC.

The DNA for the CDR3 is TGTGCCAGCAGTGAAAGGGGACAGGGAACCTACGAGCAGTACTTC. Amino acids: CASSERGQGTYEQYF. This chain links TRBV6-1 with TRBJ2-7; 9 bases agree with TRBD1. CDR1 and CDR2 from the germline V gene are MNHNS and SASEGT. The length of the CDR3 is 15 residues. The ends lost 2 bases at V and 2 bases at J; junction bases unmatched: 4.

CDR3 in DNA: TGTGCCAGCAGTGAATATCCGTCCGACAGTAACAATGAGCAGTTCTTC. Amino acids: CASSEYPSDSNNEQFF. J is TRBJ2-1 and V is TRBV25-1; D might be TRBD1 (5 bases). The CDR3 spans 16 residues. Germline V CDR1 and CDR2: MGHDK, SYGVNS. V was cut by 0 bases and J by 5 bases, with 14 bases left in between.

The rearrangement uses TRBV28 and TRBJ2-2, with D maybe TRBD1 (5 bases). Germline CDR1 is MDHEN and CDR2 is SYDVKM. The CDR3 is 13 amino acids. Trimming shortened V by 4 bases and J by 6 bases, and 9 bases separated the two germline ends. CDR3 DNA sequence: TGTGCCAGCAGTTGGACAAAATCCGGGGAGCTGTTTTTT. Translating gives CASSWTKSGELFF.

The chain links TRBV11-3 to TRBJ1-1, with no clear D. V was pared by 6 bases and J by 8 bases, with 13 bases between. From germline, CDR1 is SGHNT and CDR2 YENEEA. This CDR3 contains 12 residues. The CDR3 DNA follows: TGTGCCAGCAGAGCCATAGCCGAAGAAGCTTTCTTT. This encodes CASRAIAEEAFF.

The chain employs TRBV27 and TRBJ2-1; D perhaps matches TRBD1 (5 bases). The CDR3 runs 14 residues. CDR1 is MNHEY and CDR2 is SMNVEV in the germline V gene (reference sequence). V lost 6 bases and J 2 bases, leaving 11 bases between the germline ends. In DNA, the CDR3 is TGTGCCAGCAGCCCAGACAGAACCTACAATGAGCAGTTCTTC. Protein sequence: CASSPDRTYNEQFF.

This sequence joins TRBV30 and TRBJ1-1, with D unclear. The CDR3 covers 15 residues. The germline V gene has CDR1 GTSNPN and CDR2 SVGIG (reference sequence). Trimming cost V 3 bases and J 1 base, with 15 bases left between them. In DNA, the CDR3 is TGTGCCTGGAGAACCAATTGGCAGGAGAACACTGAAGCTTTCTTT. Protein product: CAWRTNWQENTEAFF.

The chain is built from TRBV11-2 and TRBJ2-1; the D gene is possibly TRBD2 (6 bases). V was pared by 6 bases and J by 2 bases, with 20 bases between. Germline loops: CDR1 SGHAT, CDR2 FQNNGV. The CDR3 sequence is 17 residues long. The CDR3 sequence: CASRYGTGRGPYNEQFF. The CDR3 nucleotides are TGTGCCAGCAGGTATGGGACGGGGCGGGGACCCTACAATGAGCAGTTCTTC.

The chain joins TRBV10-3 to TRBJ2-7; D possibly corresponds to TRBD1 (8 bases). V lost 0 bases and J lost 1, with 13 bases in between. There are 16 residues in the CDR3. From germline, CDR1 is ENHRY and CDR2 SYGVKD. The CDR3 protein is CAISESTQGGSYEQYF. The DNA of the CDR3 is TGTGCCATCAGTGAGTCGACACAGGGGGGGTCCTACGAGCAGTACTTC.

The J gene is TRBJ2-1, the V gene TRBV6-1; 8 positions agree with TRBD2. J gave up 9 bases and V 1 base, and 11 bases lay outside the gene matches. Germline CDR1 reads MNHNS; CDR2 reads SASEGT. The CDR3 totals 16 residues. The CDR3 protein is CASSEGDGRARREQFF. CDR3 nucleotides: TGTGCCAGCAGTGAAGGTGACGGGAGGGCCAGACGTGAGCAGTTCTTC.

This sequence joins TRBV7-9 and TRBJ2-7; 7 nucleotides agree with TRBD1. This CDR3 contains 16 residues. The trim removed 5 bases at V and 2 bases at J, leaving 12 bases unmatched. CDR1 and CDR2 from the germline V gene are SEHNR and FQNEAQ (reference sequence). The CDR3 DNA is TGTGCCAGCAGCCTAAAGCAGGGGGAAAGGACCTACGAGCAGTACTTC. This gives the protein CASSLKQGERTYEQYF.

The V and J genes are TRBV5-1 and TRBJ2-1, with D hard to call. The germline V and J ends were trimmed by 0 bases and 6 bases, with 10 bases remaining between them. This CDR3 is 14 amino acids long. Germline CDR1 and CDR2: SGHRS and YFSETQ. The DNA of the CDR3 is TGCGCCAGCAGCTTGGGGGGTTTCGGCAATGAGCAGTTCTTC. It encodes CASSLGGFGNEQFF.

This clone appeared a few times. V usage is TRBV2 and J usage is TRBJ2-2; tentatively, D is TRBD1 or TRBD2 (5 bases each). This CDR3 comprises 13 residues. Trimming shortened V by 11 bases and J by 2 bases, and 12 bases separated the two germline ends. The germline CDR1 and CDR2 sequences are SNHLY and FYNNEI. The chain's CDR3 is CARRGVNTGELFF. CDR3 DNA: TGTGCCCGGAGAGGGGTCAACACCGGGGAGCTGTTTTTT.

This chain joins TRBV25-1 and TRBJ2-7; 7 nucleotides match TRBD1. V shed 2 bases and J 4 bases; nucleotides not matched to a gene: 5. Germline V gives CDR1 MGHDK, CDR2 SYGVNS. The CDR3 consists of 14 residues. The CDR3 here is CASSELGGGYEQYF. CDR3 nucleotides: TGTGCCAGCAGTGAACTAGGGGGCGGGTACGAGCAGTACTTC.

The chain couples TRBV15 to TRBJ2-3; 9 bases are a match to TRBD2. V shed 3 bases and J 0 bases; nucleotides not matched to a gene: 19. The length of the CDR3 is 21 residues. Per germline, CDR1 LNHNV and CDR2 YYDKDF (reference sequence). The chain's CDR3 is CATSSVYIGLAGTTSTDTQYF. As DNA, the CDR3 is TGTGCCACCAGCAGTGTTTATATTGGTCTAGCGGGAACAACTAGCACAGATACGCAGTATTTT.

The V call is TRBV7-8, the J call TRBJ2-5; 7 bases fit TRBD1. With 4 bases clipped from V and 7 bases from J, the junction kept 12 bases outside the gene matches. The CDR3 has 15 amino acids. The germline V gene encodes CDR1 SGHVS and CDR2 FQNEAQ. The CDR3, as DNA: TGTGCCAGCAGCTCCTTACAGGGGATTGGGGTGACCCAGTACTTC. Translated, it gives CASSSLQGIGVTQYF.

On this clone itself: This sample also contains other DNA sequences that code for the same CDR3. This chain joins TRBV27 and TRBJ1-1; D unresolved. Per the germline V gene, CDR1 is MNHEY and CDR2 is SMNVEV (reference sequence). Trimming removed 1 base from V and 1 base from J, with 7 bases in between. CDR3 length: 14 amino acids. DNA for the CDR3: TGTGCCAGCAGTTTATTGGGGTCGAACACTGAAGCTTTCTTT. Translated, it gives CASSLLGSNTEAFF.

This chain links TRBV2 with TRBJ2-7, with D perhaps being TRBD1 or TRBD2 (5 bases each). V was pared by 5 bases and J by 6 bases, with 14 bases between. This CDR3 is built from 13 residues. Germline values: CDR1 SNHLY, CDR2 FYNNEI. This chain's CDR3 is CASSPGPRAEQYF. Here the CDR3 DNA reads TGTGCCAGCAGTCCGGGACCCAGGGCCGAGCAGTACTTC.

The chain links TRBV4-1 to TRBJ2-1, with 10 bases lining up with TRBD2. Germline trimming cut 6 bases from V and 4 bases from J; bases unmatched to any gene: 9. CDR3 length: 16 residues. Germline V gene lookup returns CDR1 MGHRA and CDR2 YSYEKL. CDR3 bases: TGCGCCAGCAGACAATTAGCGGGAGGAAATTACAATGAGCAGTTCTTC. It specifies CASRQLAGGNYNEQFF.

The chain employs TRBV21-1 and TRBJ2-1; the table's D call, TRBD2, has no DNA check behind it. TRBV21-1 has pseudogene status. The CDR3 loop spans 16 amino acids. CDR3 sequence reads: CASSAGLFMTFDEQFF. The CDR3 DNA reads TGTGCCAGCAGCGCCGGACTATTCATGACGTTCGATGAGCAGTTCTTC.